These 9 T cell receptor beta chains were sequenced from one sample in a study of blood T cell repertoires in COVID-19. TCRdb's table, derived via immunoSEQ multiplex PCR, lists solely in-frame clones and lacks some. In the table there are about 150,000 clones, over 70% of which are singletons. Source material: peripheral blood. These receptors were obtained from a man in his 60s with acute or convalescent COVID-19.

A remark on this clone: Other DNA sequences from this sample encode an identical CDR3 as well. The chain joins TRBV3-1 (or the pseudogene TRBV3-2) to TRBJ2-3; D is possibly TRBD2 (6 bases). Per germline, CDR1 LGHDT and CDR2 YNNKEL (reference sequence). Trimming cost V 2 bases and J 0 bases, with 6 bases left between them. This CDR3 spans 14 amino acids. In DNA, the CDR3 is TGTGCCAGCAGCCAAAGCGGGAGCACAGATACGCAGTATTTT. This encodes CASSQSGSTDTQYF.

The V gene is TRBV6-2 or TRBV6-3, the J gene TRBJ1-1, with D perhaps TRBD1 (5 bases). The CDR3 loop spans 16 amino acids. Germline CDR1 and CDR2: MNHEY and SVGEGT. Trimming removed 2 bases from V and 3 bases from J, with 16 bases in between. The CDR3 loop is CASSYRPDRLDTEAFF. In nucleotides, the CDR3 is TGTGCCAGCAGTTACAGGCCCGACAGATTGGACACTGAAGCTTTCTTT.

CDR3: CASSEGSGYNQPQHF. DNA for the CDR3: TGTGCCAGCAGTGAAGGGTCAGGGTACAATCAGCCCCAGCATTTT. The chain joins TRBV2 to TRBJ1-5, with a possible D match to TRBD1 (5 bases). CDR3 length equals 15 residues. Germline assignment: CDR1 SNHLY and CDR2 FYNNEI. V was pared by 1 base and J by 3 bases, with 10 bases between.

On this clone itself: The same CDR3 also results from other DNA sequences found in this sample. The rearrangement uses TRBV28 and TRBJ1-1; 7 bases are shared with TRBD1. In germline, CDR1 is MDHEN, CDR2 SYDVKM. Unmatched junction bases numbered 3, after V lost 6 bases and J lost 5 bases. The CDR3 runs 12 residues. This CDR3 reads CASRSQGTEAFF. CDR3 nucleotides: TGTGCCAGCAGATCACAGGGGACTGAAGCTTTCTTT.

The J gene is TRBJ1-2, the V gene TRBV6-5; no reliable D call. The CDR3 extends over 14 amino acids. V was shortened by 0 bases and J by 4 bases, with 9 bases between the two germline ends. CDR1 is MNHEY and CDR2 is SVGAGI in the germline V gene. CDR3 in amino acids: CASSYSNRFYGYTF. The CDR3 DNA reads TGTGCCAGCAGTTACTCGAACAGATTCTATGGCTACACCTTC.

This chain connects TRBV12-3 or TRBV12-4 to TRBJ1-2, with 9 bases fitting TRBD1. The CDR3 covers 13 residues. V shed 6 bases, J shed 4 bases, and the junction held 3 bases outside the gene matches. The CDR3 sequence is CASRDRGTYGYTF. The CDR3 coding sequence is TGTGCCAGCAGGGACAGGGGAACCTATGGCTACACCTTC.

The CDR3 nucleotides read TGCGCCAGCAAAGAAGGGGCTGGAAACACCATATATTTT. It is translated as CASKEGAGNTIYF. The chain employs TRBV5-1 and TRBJ1-3; D may be TRBD1 (5 bases). Between the trimmed V and J ends, which lost 6 bases and 2 bases, there was a span of 9 bases. Looked up from germline, CDR1 is SGHRS and CDR2 is YFSETQ. The CDR3 length is 13 residues.

The chain links TRBV10-3 to TRBJ2-1; 7 nucleotides agree with TRBD1. CDR1 is ENHRY, CDR2 SYGVKD, per germline. This CDR3 is 12 amino acids long. V was pared by 6 bases and J by 8 bases, with 4 bases of the junction left unmatched. The CDR3 region has the DNA TGTGCCATCAGCAGGGGGTTGGATGAGCAGTTCTTC. Protein sequence: CAISRGLDEQFF.

V and J are TRBV14 and TRBJ2-2; 8 bases agree with TRBD1. The CDR3 runs 14 residues. Germline V CDR1 and CDR2: SGHDN, FVKESK. V lost 2 bases, J lost 13 bases, and 9 bases stayed unmatched. DNA of the CDR3: TGTGCCAGCAGCCAAAGTCTAGGACAGGGTCGGCTGTTTTTT. Translating it yields CASSQSLGQGRLFF.